The 22 T cell receptor beta chains below come from one sample, sequenced in a study of Tregs in tolerant kidney transplant recipients (dated by TCRdb to about 2019). Their antigens are not known. Library preparation used the immunoSEQ multiplex PCR assay. In TCRdb, the immuneACCESS table is reduced to in-frame sequences with V and J assigned. These tables do not hold every clone; where another copy was compared, an unresolved V gene accounts for under half, and the others remain unexplained. This sample lists around 9,800 clones; approximately 90% were detected once. The ten most abundant clones make up 5% to 7.5% of the sample. The intended sense of this specimen's time point label: blood sample drawn before combined kidney and bone marrow transplant. The specimen comprised Tregs from blood cultured with allogeneic cells, sampled before the transplant. These receptor sequences come from a human patient who received a combined kidney and bone marrow transplant.

The rearrangement uses TRBV9 and TRBJ2-4, with D possibly being TRBD2 (6 bases). The V end lost 0 bases, the J end lost 0 bases, and 13 bases lay between the germline ends. The germline V gene has CDR1 SGDLS and CDR2 YYNGEE. CDR3 length equals 17 residues. The DNA of the CDR3 is TGTGCCAGCAGCGTAGGGGGTAGCGGTTTAGCCAAAAACATTCAGTACTTC. This codes for CASSVGGSGLAKNIQYF.

The rearrangement joins TRBV4-3 to TRBJ2-7; D possibly corresponds to TRBD1 (6 bases). This CDR3 has 15 amino acids. Per the germline V gene, CDR1 is LGHNA and CDR2 is YSLEER. Trimming cost V 1 base and J 3 bases, with 13 bases left between them. CDR3 in DNA: TGCGCCAGCAGCCAAGGTCTGGGACAATTCTACGAGCAGTACTTC. It translates to CASSQGLGQFYEQYF.

This chain links TRBV19 with TRBJ1-6, with unresolved D. This CDR3 has 15 amino acids. The V end was cut by 4 bases, the J end by 9 bases, with 16 bases between. The V gene's germline CDR1 is LNHDA and CDR2 SQIVND (reference sequence). CDR3 nucleotide sequence: TGTGCCAGTAGTAAAGGTTCCACAATAATTTCACCCCTCCACTTT. Translated, it gives CASSKGSTIISPLHF.

The chain employs TRBV7-3 and TRBJ2-6; weak D call: TRBD2 (6 bases). V was trimmed by 5 bases and J by 0 bases, leaving 14 bases between them. Germline CDR1 and CDR2: SGHTA and FQGTGA. This CDR3 region has 17 residues. The CDR3 nucleotides are TGTGCCAGCAGCCGACCGGGACTTTTCTCTGGGGCCAACGTCCTGACTTTC. It translates to CASSRPGLFSGANVLTF. Full variable domain (outside the CDR3, taken from reference TRBV7-3 and TRBJ2-6): GAGVSQTPSNKVTEKGKYVELRCDPISGHTALYWYRQSLGQGPEFLIYFQGTGAADDSGLPNDRFFAVRPEGSVSTLKIQRTERGDSAVYLCASSRPGLFSGANVLTFGAGSRLTVL.

A note on this clone: Different DNA sequences within this sample yield the same CDR3. CDR3 DNA sequence: TGTGCCAGCAGTGCCGGGACAGGGCGCTCTGGGGCCAACGTCCTGACTTTC. Translation gives CASSAGTGRSGANVLTF. The chain links TRBV2 to TRBJ2-6; 9 bases are shared with TRBD1. Germline CDR1 reads SNHLY; CDR2 reads FYNNEI. Trimming at V came to 4 bases and at J to 0 bases, leaving 4 bases not matched to a gene. This CDR3 contains 17 residues.

Regarding this clone: The sample has other DNA sequences that encode this CDR3 too. The V and J genes are TRBV5-1 and TRBJ1-6; D call uncertain. Germline lookup yields CDR1 SGHRS and CDR2 YFSETQ. The V end lost 4 bases, the J end lost 6 bases, and 14 bases lay between the germline ends. The length of the CDR3 is 15 residues. CDR3 sequence reads: CASSAKQVANSPLHF. The CDR3 bases are TGCGCCAGCAGCGCAAAGCAGGTCGCTAATTCACCCCTCCACTTT. Full variable domain (remainder filled in from reference TRBV5-1 and TRBJ1-6): KAGVTQTPRYLIKTRGQQVTLSCSPISGHRSVSWYQQTPGQGLQFLFEYFSETQRNKGNFPGRFSGRQFSNSRSEMNVSTLELGDSALYLCASSAKQVANSPLHFGNGTRLTVT.

V is TRBV1 and J is TRBJ1-2. TRBV1 counts as a pseudogene. The CDR3 has 15 residues. The CDR3 sequence: CTSSQGAGRAGGYTF. The CDR3 coding sequence is TGCACCAGCAGCCAAGGGGCGGGCAGGGCTGGCGGCTACACCTTC.

This clone was counted once. This chain connects TRBV7-9 to TRBJ1-6; TRBD1 matches 7 bases. Per germline, CDR1 SEHNR and CDR2 FQNEAQ (reference sequence). The CDR3 has 14 residues. V was pared by 5 bases and J by 7 bases, with 5 bases of the junction left unmatched. The CDR3 spells CASSPGGWNSPLHF. CDR3 in DNA: TGTGCCAGCAGCCCAGGGGGATGGAATTCACCCCTCCACTTT.

The V gene is TRBV4-1, the J gene TRBJ2-1; D possibly uses TRBD1 or TRBD2 (5 bases each). CDR1 and CDR2 (germline): MGHRA, YSYEKL. The CDR3 totals 12 residues. Trimming cost V 0 bases and J 16 bases, with 13 bases left between them. The CDR3 bases are TGCGCCAGCAGCCAAGATGTGGGACGACCATTCTTC. It codes for CASSQDVGRPFF.

The chain has TRBV7-2 and TRBJ2-7, with 12 nucleotides matching TRBD2. The CDR3 extends over 14 amino acids. The V and J ends lost 3 bases and 6 bases, in that order; junction bases with no gene match: 3. Per the germline V gene, CDR1 is SGHTA and CDR2 is FQGNSA. DNA of the CDR3: TGTGCCAGCAGCTTCGGGGGACTAGCGGGCGAGCAGTACTTC. Translating gives CASSFGGLAGEQYF.

This clone was seen once. This chain links TRBV2 with TRBJ2-7; no firm D call. The CDR3 runs to 15 residues. V lost 6 bases, J lost 2 bases, and 17 bases lay in between. Per germline, CDR1 SNHLY and CDR2 FYNNEI. Written as DNA, the CDR3 is TGTGCCAGCAGGGGTGTCCCGGCGTATGCCTACGAGCAGTACTTC. Translated: CASRGVPAYAYEQYF.

The V call is TRBV2, the J call TRBJ1-2; no firm D call. V shed 4 bases and J shed 7 bases, with 13 bases lying between them. The CDR3 consists of 13 residues. In germline, CDR1 is SNHLY, CDR2 FYNNEI. The CDR3 reads CASSVQGGAGYTF. The CDR3 DNA reads as TGTGCCAGCAGTGTACAAGGTGGCGCTGGCTACACCTTC.

The CDR3 is CASSQEAGTRAFF. In DNA form, the CDR3 reads TGCGCCAGCAGCCAAGAAGCAGGGACGCGAGCTTTCTTT. The chain combines TRBV4-3 with TRBJ1-1; D is possibly TRBD1 (5 bases). The germline V gene encodes CDR1 LGHNA and CDR2 YSLEER. Deletions cut 0 bases from V and 10 bases from J, with 12 bases between. The CDR3 extends over 13 amino acids.

CDR3 nucleotide sequence: TGTGCCAGCAGCCAAACTCGTAGCACAGATACGCAGTATTTT. This encodes CASSQTRSTDTQYF. The chain is built from TRBV6-4 and TRBJ2-3; D remains unclear. V was trimmed by 6 bases and J by 0 bases, leaving 10 bases between them. The CDR3 length is 14 residues. Germline CDR1 MRHNA, CDR2 SNTAGT.

This chain uses TRBV28 with TRBJ1-2, with D possibly TRBD1 on 6 matching bases. Per germline, CDR1 MDHEN and CDR2 SYDVKM. The CDR3 has 17 residues. Trimming pared 4 bases from V and 6 bases from J, leaving 24 bases between. In nucleotides, the CDR3 is TGTGCCAGCAGTTACCGCCCCGTTTGGACAGCAAGAAATGGCTACACCTTC. Its protein is CASSYRPVWTARNGYTF.

The V and J genes are TRBV2 and TRBJ1-5, with D uncertain. Germline CDR1 reads SNHLY; CDR2 reads FYNNEI. This CDR3 is 13 amino acids long. Deletions cut 3 bases from V and 6 bases from J, with 9 bases between. The CDR3 nucleotides are TGTGCCAGCAGTGATACCGGAATTCAGCCCCAGCATTTT. Translating it yields CASSDTGIQPQHF.

The CDR3 here is CASNLRGATNEKLFF. Here the CDR3 DNA reads TGCGCCAGCAATTTGCGGGGGGCAACTAATGAAAAACTGTTTTTT. The chain joins TRBV5-1 to TRBJ1-4; perhaps TRBD1 as D (5 bases). Trimming stripped 6 bases from V and 0 bases from J, with 12 bases between. CDR1 SGHRS and CDR2 YFSETQ come from the germline V gene. The CDR3 runs to 15 residues.

This rearrangement joins TRBV5-1 to TRBJ2-5; either TRBD1 or TRBD2 may fit D (6 bases each). The CDR3 totals 13 residues. Germline CDR1 SGHRS, CDR2 YFSETQ. The ends were cut back, 5 bases at V and 5 bases at J, with 13 bases in the middle. The CDR3 DNA reads as TGCGCCAGCAGTCTACAGGGAGGTGAGACCCAGTACTTC. It encodes CASSLQGGETQYF.

The chain links TRBV7-6 to TRBJ1-4, with D possibly matching TRBD1 (6 bases). This CDR3 is 15 amino acids long. V lost 3 bases to trimming and J lost 7 bases, with 15 bases between them. Germline V gene lookup returns CDR1 SGHVS and CDR2 FNYEAQ. CDR3 nucleotide sequence: TGTGCCAGCAGCTTGACAGGTTTGACTCCTGAAAAACTGTTTTTT. Its protein is CASSLTGLTPEKLFF.

CDR3 amino acids: CASSKTLVRTESYEQYF. The CDR3 DNA is TGTGCCAGTAGTAAGACTCTAGTCCGGACCGAGAGCTACGAGCAGTACTTC. The chain carries TRBV19 and TRBJ2-5; D is uncertain. The assigned J gene may be wrong: the sequence end matches TRBJ2-7 better. Germline V gene lookup returns CDR1 LNHDA and CDR2 SQIVND (reference sequence). The CDR3 totals 17 residues.

This chain joins TRBV27 and TRBJ2-6, with D unresolved. This CDR3 is built from 13 residues. In germline, CDR1 is MNHEY, CDR2 SMNVEV (reference sequence). The V end was cut by 1 base, the J end by 3 bases, with 1 base between. The CDR3 DNA reads TGTGCCAGCAGTTTATATGGGGCCAACGTCCTGACTTTC. As protein: CASSLYGANVLTF.

The V gene is TRBV4-2, the J gene TRBJ1-1; D is unresolved. The CDR3 contains 16 residues. The germline V gene encodes CDR1 LGHNA and CDR2 YNFKEQ. V lost 3 bases and J lost 0, with 14 bases in between. The CDR3 bases are TGTGCCAGCAGCCAGGCCTCGTTGGGTTTGAACACTGAAGCTTTCTTT. It translates to CASSQASLGLNTEAFF.